The present T cell receptor (beta chain) was sequenced within a study of OX40 agonist ivuxolimab in advanced cancers. The CDR3 sequence is 13 residues long. Trimming pared 3 bases from V and 7 bases from J, leaving 10 bases between. Germline values: CDR1 LNHDA, CDR2 SQIVND (reference sequence). The repertoire was sequenced with immunoSEQ multiplex PCR; TCRdb's copy has only in-frame clones and lacks some. The table records over 100,000 clones, about nine tenths of them present only once. The chain recombines TRBV19 with TRBJ1-5; tentatively, D is TRBD1 (6 bases). The TCR comes from an adult with an advanced solid tumor such as melanoma, head and neck, liver or kidney cancer. Material: CD4+ or CD8+ T cells sorted from blood, obtained in a trial of the OX40 agonist ivuxolimab. For the CDR3, the DNA is TGTGCCAGTAGTATGGGGCAGGGGCAGCCCCAGCATTTT. Translation gives CASSMGQGQPQHF.